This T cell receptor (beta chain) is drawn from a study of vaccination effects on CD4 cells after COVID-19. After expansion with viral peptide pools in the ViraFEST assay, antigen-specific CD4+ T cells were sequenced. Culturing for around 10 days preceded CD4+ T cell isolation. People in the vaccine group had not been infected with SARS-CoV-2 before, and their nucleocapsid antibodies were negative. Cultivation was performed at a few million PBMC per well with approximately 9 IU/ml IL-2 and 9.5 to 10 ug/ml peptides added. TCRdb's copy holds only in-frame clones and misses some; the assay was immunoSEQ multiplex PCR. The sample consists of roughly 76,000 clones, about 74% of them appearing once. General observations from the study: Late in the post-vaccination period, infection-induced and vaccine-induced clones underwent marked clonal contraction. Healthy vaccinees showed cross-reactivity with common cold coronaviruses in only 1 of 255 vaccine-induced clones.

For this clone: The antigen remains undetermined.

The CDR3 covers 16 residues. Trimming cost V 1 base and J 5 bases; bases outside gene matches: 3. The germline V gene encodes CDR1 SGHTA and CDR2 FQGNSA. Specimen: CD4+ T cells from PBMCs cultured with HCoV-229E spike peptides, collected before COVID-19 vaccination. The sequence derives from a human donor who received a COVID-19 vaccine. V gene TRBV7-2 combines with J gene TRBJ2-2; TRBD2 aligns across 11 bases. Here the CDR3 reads CASSLVLAGGTGELFF. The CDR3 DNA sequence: TGTGCCAGCAGCTTAGTTCTAGCGGGGGGAACCGGGGAGCTGTTTTTT.